This T cell receptor (beta chain) was recorded in a study of Ad26.COV2.S vaccination and SARS-CoV-2 variants. The wider study: This donor came from the COV1001 trial of Ad26.COV2.S. Ad26.COV2.S shots went into the muscle once or twice, 56 days apart. Study findings and constraints: Measurements of TCR breadth and depth may have given underestimates of the total T cell responses. It was found that vaccine and placebo recipients had similar non-spike TCR breadth.

Treatment of the sample: roughly 18 received Ad26.COV2.S at low or high dose, single or two shots; roughly 5 received placebo; per-sample allocation not given. Collection of samples fell on day 63 after the first vaccine or placebo injection. The protocol was immunoSEQ multiplex PCR, while the TCRdb copy is restricted to in-frame clones and leaves out a portion. The sample contains approximately 410,000 clones, about 90% of which appear only once. Germline values: CDR1 SEHNR, CDR2 FQNEAQ (reference sequence). Trimming pared 5 bases from V and 3 bases from J, leaving 15 bases between. The CDR3 consists of 15 residues. As to this clone: Its specificity is unknown.

V gene TRBV7-9 combines with J gene TRBJ2-3, with D possibly called TRBD1 or TRBD2 (7 bases each). The TCR originated in a person aged 18-60 years who received the Ad26.COV2.S COVID-19 vaccine or a placebo. Source: peripheral blood, taken in a trial of Ad26.COV2.S vaccine versus placebo. This chain's CDR3 is CASSRQQGGTDTQYF. The CDR3 DNA follows: TGTGCCAGCAGCCGCCAGCAGGGGGGGACAGATACGCAGTATTTT.